Listed here are 16 T cell receptor beta chains from one sample, sequenced in a study of Graves' ophthalmopathy and Graves' hyperthyroidism. TCR beta CDR3 amplification used RNA transcripts. RT-PCR was first run with HTBI primers, then multiplex PCR in a second round. TCRdb re-analysed the multiplex PCR reads in MiXCR, keeping a single row per CDR3 protein. Here the sample spans almost 750,000 distinct CDR3 sequences, roughly two fifths being singletons. What was sequenced was peripheral blood. Receptors were obtained from an adult man with Graves' ophthalmopathy.

This clonotype has a handful of counts. This rearrangement joins TRBV29-1 to TRBJ2-3, with D unclear. V lost 8 bases and J 5 bases, leaving 11 bases between the germline ends. The CDR3 is 11 amino acids. CDR1 is SQVTM, CDR2 ANQGSEA, per germline. CDR3: CSTHEGDTQYF. Written as DNA, the CDR3 is TGCAGCACCCACGAAGGAGATACGCAGTATTTT.

This clonotype was recorded many times. The chain recombines TRBV2 with TRBJ2-5; D might be TRBD1 or TRBD2, each matching 5 bases. V lost 7 bases and J 5 bases, leaving 11 bases between the germline ends. Germline V lookup: CDR1 SNHLY, CDR2 FYNNEI. The CDR3 is 12 amino acids. CDR3 sequence reads: CASKEGLETQYF. In nucleotides, the CDR3 is TGTGCCAGCAAAGAGGGGTTGGAGACCCAGTACTTC.

The chain joins TRBV20-1 to TRBJ1-1; possibly TRBD1 for D (5 bases). Looked up from germline, CDR1 is DFQATT and CDR2 is SNEGSKA (reference sequence). Trimming left V 5 bases short and J 5 bases short, with 12 bases between. The CDR3 length is 12 residues. CDR3 protein: CSAGASGTEAFF. The CDR3, as DNA: TGCAGTGCTGGGGCGAGCGGGACTGAAGCTTTCTTT.

There are a few counts of this clonotype. The chain combines TRBV11-2 with TRBJ1-1, with D maybe TRBD1 (5 bases). V was clipped by 1 base and J by 5 bases, with 20 bases between them. The germline CDR1 and CDR2 sequences are SGHAT and FQNNGV. The CDR3 runs to 17 residues. The CDR3 sequence is CASSLVFSGTGGTEAFF. The CDR3 DNA reads as TGTGCCAGCAGCTTAGTCTTTTCGGGGACCGGAGGGACTGAAGCTTTCTTT. The full variable domain, completed using reference TRBV11-2 and TRBJ1-1, is EAGVAQSPRYKIIEKRQSVAFWCNPISGHATLYWYQQILGQGPKLLIQFQNNGVVDDSQLPKDRFSAERLKGVDSTLKIQPAKLEDSAVYLCASSLVFSGTGGTEAFFGQGTRLTVV.

The J gene is TRBJ1-1, the V gene TRBV4-1; no firm D call. The CDR3 totals 14 residues. The germline V gene has CDR1 MGHRA and CDR2 YSYEKL. Trimming took off 3 bases at V and 7 bases at J, with 15 bases between the two ends. The CDR3 DNA follows: TGCGCCAGCAGCCACCTACAAGGAGGTCTTGAAGCTTTCTTT. Its translation: CASSHLQGGLEAFF.

CDR3 nucleotides: TGTGCCAGCCGCACCCGGACAGGGAATGGCTACACCTTC. Its translation is CASRTRTGNGYTF. The chain couples TRBV11-1 to TRBJ1-2; 8 bases fit TRBD1. CDR1 is SGHAT, CDR2 FQDESV, per germline (reference sequence). The CDR3 totals 13 residues. V lost 8 bases, J lost 6 bases, and 8 bases stayed unmatched.

This sequence joins TRBV29-1 and TRBJ2-6; D is possibly TRBD2 (6 bases). V was shortened by 5 bases and J by 2 bases, with 16 bases between the two germline ends. Germline values: CDR1 SQVTM, CDR2 ANQGSEA. There are 16 residues in the CDR3. In DNA, the CDR3 is TGCAGCGTTAGGGAGGACACCGGGGCTGGGGCCAACGTCCTGACTTTC. This translates into CSVREDTGAGANVLTF. Full variable domain (missing parts from reference TRBV29-1 and TRBJ2-6): SAVISQKPSRDICQRGTSLTIQCQVDSQVTMMFWYRQQPGQSLTLIATANQGSEATYESGFVIDKFPISRPNLTFSTLTVSNMSPEDSSIYLCSVREDTGAGANVLTFGAGSRLTVL.

The chain combines TRBV6-1 with TRBJ1-4; possibly TRBD1 for D (5 bases). The germline V gene has CDR1 MNHNS and CDR2 SASEGT. This CDR3 comprises 14 residues. V gave up 5 bases and J gave up 8 bases, with 15 bases separating them. CDR3 in amino acids: CASSFPGSYEKLFF. CDR3 nucleotides: TGTGCCAGCAGTTTCCCAGGGAGTTACGAAAAACTGTTTTTT.

The rearrangement uses TRBV19 and TRBJ1-3, with 7 bases identical to TRBD1. Germline CDR1 LNHDA, CDR2 SQIVND (reference sequence). The length of the CDR3 is 16 residues. V dropped 3 bases and J dropped 0; count of bases not matched to a gene: 5. Here the CDR3 DNA reads TGTGCCAGTAGTATTAGAGGGGGCCGCTCTGGAAACACCATATATTTT. Protein sequence: CASSIRGGRSGNTIYF.

This clonotype was recorded at least ten times. V and J are TRBV7-6 and TRBJ1-5, with D possibly being TRBD1 (5 bases). CDR3 length: 16 amino acids. CDR1 SGHVS and CDR2 FNYEAQ come from the germline V gene. V was trimmed by 1 base and J by 10 bases, leaving 20 bases between them. CDR3 residues: CASSLVLPRGKDPQHF. In DNA form, the CDR3 reads TGTGCCAGCAGCTTAGTCCTTCCACGGGGCAAGGACCCCCAGCATTTT.

In its sample, this clonotype was seen a few times. The J gene is TRBJ2-2, the V gene TRBV9; weak D call: TRBD1 (5 bases). Germline CDR1 SGDLS, CDR2 YYNGEE. The CDR3 extends over 15 amino acids. Trimming cost V 0 bases and J 2 bases, with 8 bases left between them. In DNA, the CDR3 is TGTGCCAGCAGCGTAGAAGGGGTAAACACCGGGGAGCTGTTTTTT. Its translation is CASSVEGVNTGELFF.

This clonotype has a count of ten or more. This chain connects TRBV6-5 to TRBJ1-3, with no clear D. The CDR3 length is 11 residues. V lost 1 base, J lost 8 bases, and 3 bases lay in between. The V gene's germline CDR1 is MNHEY and CDR2 SVGAGI. The CDR3 DNA is TGTGCCAGCAGTTACTTGGACACCATATATTTT. Its translation: CASSYLDTIYF.

To note about this clonotype: One end of the junction does not line up with germline, which may come from a read error. V gene TRBV11-1 combines with J gene TRBJ1-2; 8 bases are shared with TRBD1. Germline-derived CDR1 and CDR2 are SGHAT and FQDESV (reference sequence). The CDR3 is 14 residues long. The CDR3 DNA reads TGTGCCAGCAGCCCGGACAGGGCAAACTTTGGCTACACCTTC. Translating it yields CASSPDRANFGYTF.

The J gene is TRBJ2-3, the V gene TRBV29-1; tentative D call: TRBD1 (5 bases). Germline CDR1 and CDR2: SQVTM and ANQGSEA. The V and J ends lost 2 bases and 0 bases respectively, with 9 bases between them. The CDR3 runs to 14 residues. CDR3 residues: CSVELGVSTDTQYF. DNA for the CDR3: TGCAGCGTTGAACTAGGGGTCAGCACAGATACGCAGTATTTT.

The V and J genes are TRBV20-1 and TRBJ1-5; weak D call: TRBD1 (5 bases). This CDR3 spans 13 amino acids. Germline values: CDR1 DFQATT, CDR2 SNEGSKA (reference sequence). Trimming removed 5 bases at V and 6 bases at J, with 14 bases between. For the CDR3, the DNA is TGCAGTGCTTTCCCGGGACTAGGTCAGCCCCAGCATTTT. It specifies CSAFPGLGQPQHF.

Turning to this clonotype: The junction departs from the called germline gene at one end, perhaps through a read error. The chain is built from TRBV7-9 and TRBJ2-5; weak D call: TRBD2 (6 bases). This CDR3 contains 17 residues. The V gene's germline CDR1 is SEHNR and CDR2 FQNEAQ (reference sequence). The chain's CDR3 is CASGLEDYTEFQETQYF. CDR3 sequence (DNA): TGTGCCAGCGGCTTAGAGGACTATACAGAGTTTCAGGAGACCCAGTACTTC.